The 14 T cell receptor beta chains reported below all come from one sample, sequenced in a study of blood T cell repertoires in COVID-19. Assay: immunoSEQ multiplex PCR; the TCRdb copy retains only in-frame clones and omits some. The sample has 100,000 to 150,000 clones, about 85% seen once; the top ten hold about 11%. Sequenced input: peripheral blood. These receptors were collected from a man in his 60s with acute or convalescent COVID-19.

The chain links TRBV10-1 to TRBJ1-6; 7 nucleotides align to TRBD1. Germline lookup yields CDR1 WNHNN and CDR2 SYGVQD (reference sequence). Trimming cost V 6 bases and J 9 bases; bases outside gene matches: 8. The CDR3 contains 14 residues. The CDR3 region has the DNA TGCGCCAGCAGCGCCGGGACAGCGGGTTCACCCCTCCACTTT. Translated: CASSAGTAGSPLHF.

The chain is built from TRBV5-1 and TRBJ1-2; 10 bases fit TRBD1. CDR3 length equals 15 residues. The J segment lost 7 bases and the V segment lost 4 bases, leaving 10 bases of the junction unmatched. Germline V CDR1 and CDR2: SGHRS, YFSETQ. CDR3 coding DNA: TGCGCCAGCAGCCCCGACAGGGGGCTCGAGATTGGCTACACCTTC. Its translation: CASSPDRGLEIGYTF.

The chain is built from TRBV20-1 and TRBJ1-1; possible D gene TRBD1, 6 bases. This CDR3 contains 11 residues. The V gene's germline CDR1 is DFQATT and CDR2 SNEGSKA (reference sequence). Trimming took 3 bases from V and 13 from J, leaving 15 bases between them. This CDR3 reads CSASLGPRGFF. As DNA, the CDR3 is TGCAGTGCTAGCCTGGGCCCCAGGGGTTTCTTT.

This chain connects TRBV28 to TRBJ1-5; 9 bases match TRBD1. The germline V gene has CDR1 MDHEN and CDR2 SYDVKM. Trimming at V came to 5 bases and at J to 9 bases, leaving 14 bases not matched to a gene. CDR3 length: 16 amino acids. The CDR3 sequence: CASSPPWTGVVRPQHF. As DNA, the CDR3 is TGTGCCAGCAGTCCGCCCTGGACAGGGGTTGTCCGGCCCCAGCATTTT.

This clone was seen a few times. CDR3 DNA sequence: TGTGCCAGCAGTTTATCGGGCAGGGGCCCCACCGCGGACTATGGCTACACCTTC. Translated: CASSLSGRGPTADYGYTF. The rearrangement links TRBV27 to TRBJ1-2, with D perhaps matching TRBD1 (6 bases). Germline V gene sequence: CDR1 MNHEY, CDR2 SMNVEV (reference sequence). This CDR3 is 18 amino acids long. The ends were cut back, 0 bases at V and 3 bases at J, with 20 bases in the middle.

The count of this clone is one. This chain connects TRBV5-8 to TRBJ2-7; 7 nucleotides line up with TRBD2. This CDR3 has 14 residues. CDR1 is SGHTS and CDR2 is YDEGEE in the germline V gene. The V and J ends lost 0 bases and 6 bases, in that order; junction bases with no gene match: 6. The CDR3 sequence: CASSLVRELGEQYF. As DNA, the CDR3 is TGTGCCAGCAGCTTGGTGCGGGAGCTTGGCGAGCAGTACTTC.

The V gene is TRBV13, the J gene TRBJ2-5, with 8 bases lining up with TRBD1. Germline CDR1 PRHDT, CDR2 FYEKMQ (reference sequence). The V segment lost 0 bases and the J segment 3 bases; nucleotides outside the gene matches: 3. The CDR3 has 15 amino acids. The CDR3 bases are TGTGCCAGCAGCTTAGGGGGGACAGGAGAAGAGACCCAGTACTTC. This codes for CASSLGGTGEETQYF.

The chain couples TRBV27 to TRBJ1-4; a weak D match, TRBD1 (5 bases). The V gene's germline CDR1 is MNHEY and CDR2 SMNVEV (reference sequence). The length of the CDR3 is 12 residues. Deletions cut 8 bases from V and 8 bases from J, with 12 bases between. This CDR3 is CASGTGDEKLFF. CDR3 in DNA: TGTGCCAGCGGGACGGGAGACGAAAAACTGTTTTTT.

This clone was found a few times. V gene TRBV7-2 combines with J gene TRBJ2-7; D is possibly TRBD2 (6 bases). Germline V gene data show CDR1 as SGHTA and CDR2 as FQGNSA. The germline V and J ends were trimmed by 5 bases and 1 base, with 12 bases remaining between them. The CDR3 consists of 14 residues. The CDR3 loop reads CASSLMTRSYEQYF. CDR3 nucleotide sequence: TGTGCCAGCAGCCTAATGACTAGGTCCTACGAGCAGTACTTC.

This CDR3 reads CASISGTGGQGYTF. The CDR3 DNA follows: TGTGCCAGCATCAGCGGGACAGGGGGCCAGGGCTACACCTTC. The chain links TRBV2 to TRBJ1-2; 12 bases are a match to TRBD1. This CDR3 comprises 14 residues. Looked up from germline, CDR1 is SNHLY and CDR2 is FYNNEI. Trimming took 7 bases from V and 8 from J; bases not matched to a gene: 8. Using reference TRBV2 and TRBJ1-2 for the parts outside the CDR3, the full variable domain is EPEVTQTPSHQVTQMGQEVILRCVPISNHLYFYWYRQILGQKVEFLVSFYNNEISEKSEIFDDQFSVERPDGSNFTLKIRSTKLEDSAMYFCASISGTGGQGYTFGSGTRLTVV.

The gene calls are TRBV7-9 and TRBJ1-2; 11 bases fit TRBD1. The V segment lost 4 bases and the J segment 6 bases; nucleotides outside the gene matches: 13. CDR3 length: 17 residues. Germline V lookup: CDR1 SEHNR, CDR2 FQNEAQ (reference sequence). This CDR3 reads CASSSNPGTGGRNGYTF. CDR3 coding DNA: TGTGCCAGCAGCTCTAACCCCGGGACAGGGGGGCGGAATGGCTACACCTTC.

V is TRBV24-1 and J is TRBJ1-6; 8 bases are a match to TRBD1. The length of the CDR3 is 16 residues. Germline lookup yields CDR1 KGHDR and CDR2 SFDVKD. V gave up 2 bases and J gave up 11 bases; unmatched junction bases: 10. The CDR3 reads CATSDSGQGYRAPLHF. CDR3 nucleotides: TGTGCCACCAGTGATTCAGGACAGGGCTATCGGGCACCCCTCCACTTT.

This clone has only one observation. This rearrangement joins TRBV5-1 to TRBJ1-2; the D gene is possibly TRBD1 (5 bases). CDR1 is SGHRS, CDR2 YFSETQ, per germline. The CDR3 totals 15 residues. Trimming took 2 bases from V and 4 from J, leaving 15 bases between them. DNA of the CDR3: TGCGCCAGCAGCTTTCAGGACACGAATGCCTATGGCTACACCTTC. Encoded protein: CASSFQDTNAYGYTF.

The chain couples TRBV28 to TRBJ2-7, with D perhaps matching TRBD1 (7 bases). CDR1 MDHEN and CDR2 SYDVKM come from the germline V gene. Trimming removed 5 bases from V and 3 bases from J, with 14 bases in between. The CDR3 is 14 residues long. The CDR3 is CASSRNRGGYEQYF. CDR3 nucleotides: TGTGCCAGCAGTCGCAACAGGGGAGGCTACGAGCAGTACTTC.